This T cell receptor beta chain comes out of a study of blood T cell repertoires in COVID-19. Study overall: COVID-19 samples collected from the United States, Italy and Spain covered acute and convalescent phases. PBMCs, B-cell-depleted T cells, or T cells were the source of the cDNA or gDNA that made up the material.

In the original workflow: The assay estimated nucleated cells by amplifying reference gene primers. Here immunoSEQ multiplex PCR was the method, and the copy in TCRdb shows in-frame clones only, minus some. From that table come the V and J calls and clone size; the DNA was used to work out D and trimming. This table has approximately 260,000 clones, about nine tenths appearing once. After removal of 5 bases from V and 6 bases from J, the junction contained 14 bases not matched to a gene. Germline CDR1 and CDR2: MNHEY and SMNVEV (reference sequence). This CDR3 spans 17 amino acids. The chain combines TRBV27 with TRBJ1-5; 9 bases are a match to TRBD1. The receptor was isolated from a man aged 45-65 years with acute or convalescent COVID-19. Sequencing was performed on peripheral blood. The CDR3 is CASSPPPGQGFGQPQHF. DNA of the CDR3: TGTGCCAGCAGTCCCCCCCCGGGACAGGGATTTGGTCAGCCCCAGCATTTT.